The rows below give T cell receptor beta chains drawn from one sample of a study of blood T cell repertoires in COVID-19. Sequencing was performed with immunoSEQ multiplex PCR; in TCRdb, only in-frame clones are kept and a portion is missing. The sample has hundreds of thousands of clones, about nine tenths seen once. Sequenced material: peripheral blood. These receptors all come from a man aged 18 to 30 with active or convalescent COVID-19. Each CDR3 is given with its conserved first and last residue. Each record gives: V gene, J gene, clone size, D gene, CDR3 protein, CDR3 DNA. A D gene is named only where the DNA matches it firmly. Size is stated for part of the rows, as once, few or many counts, or as a class when the clone is expanded.

TRBV24-1	TRBJ2-5	NA	NA	CATSDFGREETQYF	TGTGCCACCAGTGATTTCGGGCGGGAAGAGACCCAGTACTTC
TRBV6-5	TRBJ1-5	NA	TRBD1	CASSGTGTHQPQHF	TGTGCCAGCAGCGGGACAGGGACACATCAGCCCCAGCATTTT
TRBV4-1	TRBJ1-5	few	NA	CASSPSGVGNQPQHF	TGCGCCAGCAGCCCCTCAGGGGTCGGCAATCAGCCCCAGCATTTT
TRBV4-3	TRBJ1-5	NA	NA	CASSQTSGRGNQPQHF	TGCGCCAGCAGCCAGACCTCAGGTAGAGGCAATCAGCCCCAGCATTTT
TRBV11-1	TRBJ2-1	NA	TRBD1	CASVTGAGNEQFF	TGTGCCAGCGTCACAGGGGCCGGAAATGAGCAGTTCTTC
TRBV27	TRBJ2-7	NA	TRBD2	CASRELAGVYEQYF	TGTGCCAGCAGAGAACTAGCGGGGGTCTACGAGCAGTACTTC
TRBV9	TRBJ2-7	NA	TRBD1	CASSPQGQGVRDEQYF	TGTGCCAGCAGCCCCCAAGGACAGGGGGTTAGAGACGAGCAGTACTTC
TRBV5-6	TRBJ2-1	NA	NA	CASSLSGEQFF	TGTGCCAGCAGCTTGAGCGGGGAGCAGTTCTTC
TRBV7-6	TRBJ2-1	NA	NA	CASSLGASSSYNEQFF	TGTGCCAGCAGCTTAGGGGCTTCGAGCTCCTACAATGAGCAGTTCTTC
TRBV7-2	TRBJ2-7	NA	NA	CASSSEQGPPYEQYF	TGTGCCAGCAGCTCCGAACAGGGTCCCCCCTACGAGCAGTACTTC
TRBV19	TRBJ2-2	NA	TRBD1	CASNPGDRVTGELFF	TGTGCCAGTAACCCAGGGGACAGAGTCACCGGGGAGCTGTTTTTT
TRBV5-6	TRBJ2-7	NA	NA	CASSWWQTYEQYF	TGTGCCAGCAGCTGGTGGCAGACCTACGAGCAGTACTTC
TRBV6-5	TRBJ1-5	many	NA	CASNRGDVSQPQHF	TGTGCCTCCAATCGGGGGGACGTAAGTCAGCCCCAGCATTTT
TRBV18	TRBJ1-2	NA	TRBD1	CASSAGTALYGYTF	TGTGCCAGCTCGGCCGGGACAGCCCTCTATGGCTACACCTTC
TRBV6-2/TRBV6-3	TRBJ1-6	NA	NA	CASSYREYNSPLHF	TGTGCCAGCAGTTACCGGGAGTATAATTCACCCCTCCACTTT
TRBV28	TRBJ1-1	NA	TRBD1	CASSNRGMNTEAFF	TGTGCCAGCAGTAACAGGGGAATGAACACTGAAGCTTTCTTT
TRBV2	TRBJ1-6	NA	NA	CASMEHSYNSPLHF	TGTGCCAGCATGGAGCATTCCTATAATTCACCCCTCCACTTT
TRBV11-3	TRBJ2-5	NA	TRBD1	CASSATGGTQYF	TGTGCCAGCAGCGCCACAGGGGGCACCCAGTACTTC
TRBV7-6	TRBJ1-4	once	NA	CASSLVLREKLFF	TGTGCCAGCAGCTTAGTCCTGCGGGAAAAACTGTTTTTT
TRBV27	TRBJ1-2	NA	NA	CASSPSPREGYTF	TGTGCCAGCAGTCCGTCCCCTCGGGAGGGCTACACCTTC